This T cell receptor beta chain originates from a study of blood T cell repertoires in COVID-19. The wider study: Samples taken during acute and convalescent COVID-19 were collected in the United States, Italy and Spain. Sources were T cells, B-cell-depleted T cells, or PBMCs; the material itself was cDNA or gDNA.

In the original analysis: How many nucleated cells were present was estimated from reference gene primer amplification. Data came from immunoSEQ multiplex PCR; TCRdb stores just in-frame clones and leaves some out. V and J calls and clone size are those listed in that table; D and trimming were worked out from the DNA. The table lists some 97,000 clones, roughly 80% of them singletons, with about an eighth in the top ten. Per germline, CDR1 SNHLY and CDR2 FYNNEI. The CDR3 has 14 residues. Losses at the gene ends were 3 bases for V and 4 bases for J; bases not matched to a gene: 3. The sequencing sample was made of peripheral blood. The rearrangement links TRBV2 to TRBJ2-1; 7 bases are shared with TRBD2. The receptor was isolated from a woman aged 70-85 years with acute or convalescent COVID-19. The chain's CDR3 is CASSDPAGYNEQFF. The DNA for the CDR3 is TGTGCCAGCAGTGACCCAGCGGGATACAATGAGCAGTTCTTC.